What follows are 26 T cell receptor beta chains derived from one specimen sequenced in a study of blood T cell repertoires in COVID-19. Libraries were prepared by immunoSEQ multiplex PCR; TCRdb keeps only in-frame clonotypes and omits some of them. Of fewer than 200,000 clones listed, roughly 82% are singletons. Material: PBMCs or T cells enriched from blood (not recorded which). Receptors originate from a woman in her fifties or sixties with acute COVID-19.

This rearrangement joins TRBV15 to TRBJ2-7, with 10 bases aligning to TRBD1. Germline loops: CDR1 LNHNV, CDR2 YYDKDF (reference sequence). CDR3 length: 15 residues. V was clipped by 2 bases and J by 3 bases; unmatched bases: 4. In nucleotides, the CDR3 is TGTGCCACCAGCAGAATGGACAGGGGGGACTACGAGCAGTACTTC. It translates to CATSRMDRGDYEQYF.

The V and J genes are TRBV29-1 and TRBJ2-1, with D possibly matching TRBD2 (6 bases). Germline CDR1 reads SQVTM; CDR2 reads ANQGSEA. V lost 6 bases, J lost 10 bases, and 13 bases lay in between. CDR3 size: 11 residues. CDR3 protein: CSVPGLSEQFF. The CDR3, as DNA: TGCAGCGTCCCCGGACTATCCGAGCAGTTCTTC.

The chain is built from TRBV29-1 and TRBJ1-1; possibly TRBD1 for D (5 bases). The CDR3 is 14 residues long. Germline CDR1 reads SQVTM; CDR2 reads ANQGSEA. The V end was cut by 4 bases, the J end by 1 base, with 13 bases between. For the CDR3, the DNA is TGCAGCGTTGTAGCCCTTACAGGGAACACTGAAGCTTTCTTT. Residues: CSVVALTGNTEAFF.

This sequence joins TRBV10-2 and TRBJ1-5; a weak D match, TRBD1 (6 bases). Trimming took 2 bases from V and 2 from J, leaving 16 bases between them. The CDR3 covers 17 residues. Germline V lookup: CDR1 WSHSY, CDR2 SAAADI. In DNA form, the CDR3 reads TGCGCCAGCAGTGAGGCTTTTTTGAGACAGGGCAATCAGCCCCAGCATTTT. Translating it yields CASSEAFLRQGNQPQHF.

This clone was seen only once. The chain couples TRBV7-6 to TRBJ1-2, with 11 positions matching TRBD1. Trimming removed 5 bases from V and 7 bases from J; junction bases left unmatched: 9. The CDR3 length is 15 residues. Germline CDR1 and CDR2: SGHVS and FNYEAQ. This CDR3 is CASSPAGTGGFGYTF. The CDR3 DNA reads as TGTGCCAGCAGCCCTGCCGGGACAGGGGGTTTTGGCTACACCTTC.

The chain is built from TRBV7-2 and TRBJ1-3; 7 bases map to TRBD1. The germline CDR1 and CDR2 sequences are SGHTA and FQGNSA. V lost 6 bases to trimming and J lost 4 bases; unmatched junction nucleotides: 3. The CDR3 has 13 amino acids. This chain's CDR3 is CASRTGWGNTIYF. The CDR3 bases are TGTGCCAGCAGGACAGGGTGGGGAAACACCATATATTTT.

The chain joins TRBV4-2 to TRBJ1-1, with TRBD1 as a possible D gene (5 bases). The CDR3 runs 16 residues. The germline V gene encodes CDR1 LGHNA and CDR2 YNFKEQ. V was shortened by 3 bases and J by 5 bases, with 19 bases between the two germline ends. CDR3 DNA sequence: TGTGCCAGCAGCCAGAATCTCCATGGGGCCAGGACTGAAGCTTTCTTT. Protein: CASSQNLHGARTEAFF.

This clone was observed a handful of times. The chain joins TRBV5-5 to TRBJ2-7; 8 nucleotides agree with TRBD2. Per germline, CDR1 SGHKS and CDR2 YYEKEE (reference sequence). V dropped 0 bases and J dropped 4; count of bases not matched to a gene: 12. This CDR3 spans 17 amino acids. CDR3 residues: CASSLGFGAGEVYEQYF. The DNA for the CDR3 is TGTGCCAGCAGCTTGGGGTTCGGAGCGGGAGAAGTGTACGAGCAGTACTTC.

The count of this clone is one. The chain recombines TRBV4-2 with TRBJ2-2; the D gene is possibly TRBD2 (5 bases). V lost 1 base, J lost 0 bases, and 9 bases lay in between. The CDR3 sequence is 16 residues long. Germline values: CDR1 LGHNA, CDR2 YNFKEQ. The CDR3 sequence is CASSQGSGANTGELFF. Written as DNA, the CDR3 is TGTGCCAGCAGCCAAGGGAGCGGCGCGAACACCGGGGAGCTGTTTTTT.

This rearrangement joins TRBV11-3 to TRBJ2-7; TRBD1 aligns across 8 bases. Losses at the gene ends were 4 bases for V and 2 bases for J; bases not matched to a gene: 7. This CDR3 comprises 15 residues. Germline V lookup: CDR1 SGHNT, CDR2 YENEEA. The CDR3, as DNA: TGTGCCAGCAGCTCTCGGACAGGGCCTACCTACGAGCAGTACTTC. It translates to CASSSRTGPTYEQYF.

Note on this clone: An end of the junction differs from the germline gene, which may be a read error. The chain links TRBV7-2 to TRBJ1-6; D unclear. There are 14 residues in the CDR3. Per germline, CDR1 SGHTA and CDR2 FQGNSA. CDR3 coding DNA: TGTGCCAGCTGCTTGGAGGCGGTTAATTCACCCCTCCACTTT. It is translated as CASCLEAVNSPLHF.

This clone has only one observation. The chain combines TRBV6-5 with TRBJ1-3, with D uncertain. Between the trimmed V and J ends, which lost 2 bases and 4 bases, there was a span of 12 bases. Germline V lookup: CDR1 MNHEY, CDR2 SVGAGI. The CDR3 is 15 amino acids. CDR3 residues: CASSYEEALGNTIYF. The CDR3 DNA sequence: TGTGCCAGCAGTTACGAAGAGGCTTTGGGAAACACCATATATTTT.

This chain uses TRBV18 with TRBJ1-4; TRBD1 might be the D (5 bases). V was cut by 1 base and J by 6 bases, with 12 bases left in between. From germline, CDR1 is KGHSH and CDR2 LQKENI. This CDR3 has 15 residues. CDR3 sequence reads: CASSPRRQPYEKLFF. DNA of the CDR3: TGTGCCAGCTCACCACGGCGACAGCCGTATGAAAAACTGTTTTTT.

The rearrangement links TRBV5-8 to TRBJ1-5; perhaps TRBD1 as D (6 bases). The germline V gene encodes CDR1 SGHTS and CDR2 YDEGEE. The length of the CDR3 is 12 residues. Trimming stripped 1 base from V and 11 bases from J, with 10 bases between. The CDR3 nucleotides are TGTGCCAGCAGCTTGCTACAGGGCGCCCAGCATTTT. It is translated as CASSLLQGAQHF.

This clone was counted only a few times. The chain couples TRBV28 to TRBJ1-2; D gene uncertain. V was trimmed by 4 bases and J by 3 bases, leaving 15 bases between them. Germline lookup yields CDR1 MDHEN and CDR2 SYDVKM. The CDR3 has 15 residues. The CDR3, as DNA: TGTGCCAGCAGTTATCGCGCCCCCGGGGACTATGGCTACACCTTC. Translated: CASSYRAPGDYGYTF.

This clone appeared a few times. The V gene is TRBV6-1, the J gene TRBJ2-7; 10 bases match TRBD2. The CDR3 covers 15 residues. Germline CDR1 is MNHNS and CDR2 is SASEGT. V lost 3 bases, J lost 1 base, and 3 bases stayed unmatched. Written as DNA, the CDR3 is TGTGCCAGCAGTGAGGGGACTAGCGTATCCTACGAGCAGTACTTC. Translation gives CASSEGTSVSYEQYF.

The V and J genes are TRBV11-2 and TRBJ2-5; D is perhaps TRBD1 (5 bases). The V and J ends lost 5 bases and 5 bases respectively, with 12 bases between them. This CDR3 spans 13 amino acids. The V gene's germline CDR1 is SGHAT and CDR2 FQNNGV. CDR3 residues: CASSLRVRETQYF. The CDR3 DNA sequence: TGTGCCAGCAGCCTCAGGGTTCGGGAGACCCAGTACTTC.

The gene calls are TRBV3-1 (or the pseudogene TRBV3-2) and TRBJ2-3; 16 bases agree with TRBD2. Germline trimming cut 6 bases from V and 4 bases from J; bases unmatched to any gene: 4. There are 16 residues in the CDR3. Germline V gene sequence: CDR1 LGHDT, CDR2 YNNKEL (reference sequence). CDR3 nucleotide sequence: TGTGCCAGCAGACAGGGACTAGCGGGAGGGTCAGATACGCAGTATTTT. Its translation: CASRQGLAGGSDTQYF.

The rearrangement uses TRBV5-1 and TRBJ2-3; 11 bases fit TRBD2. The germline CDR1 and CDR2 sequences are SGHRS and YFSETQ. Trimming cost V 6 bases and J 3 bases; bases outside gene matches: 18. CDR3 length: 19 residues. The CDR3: CASTLAPSGLAGRTDTQYF. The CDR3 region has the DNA TGCGCCAGCACCTTAGCGCCATCTGGACTAGCGGGTAGGACAGATACGCAGTATTTT.

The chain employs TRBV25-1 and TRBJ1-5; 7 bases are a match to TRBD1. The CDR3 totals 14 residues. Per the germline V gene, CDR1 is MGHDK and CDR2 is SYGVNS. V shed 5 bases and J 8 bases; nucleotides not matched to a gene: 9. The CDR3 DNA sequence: TGTGCCAGCAGTCGGACAGGTTCAATGGAGCCCCAGCATTTT. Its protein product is CASSRTGSMEPQHF. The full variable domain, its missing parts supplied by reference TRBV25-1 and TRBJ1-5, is EADIYQTPRYLVIGTGKKITLECSQTMGHDKMYWYQQDPGMELHLIHYSYGVNSTEKGDLSSESTVSRIRTEHFPLTLESARPSHTSQYLCASSRTGSMEPQHFGDGTRLSIL.

The CDR3 DNA sequence: TGCGCCAGCAGCCAGGGTACAGGTGTCGCTTCACCCCTCCACTTT. It yields the protein CASSQGTGVASPLHF. V and J are TRBV4-3 and TRBJ1-6; D possibly corresponds to TRBD1 (5 bases). Germline CDR1 and CDR2: LGHNA and YSLEER. V was pared by 3 bases and J by 9 bases, with 15 bases between. The CDR3 covers 15 residues.

Here the CDR3 reads CASSPVRQSTDTQYF. In DNA form, the CDR3 reads TGTGCCAGCTCTCCTGTCCGACAGAGCACAGATACGCAGTATTTT. This chain joins TRBV18 and TRBJ2-3, with D tentatively TRBD1 (5 bases). Germline assignment: CDR1 KGHSH and CDR2 LQKENI. V dropped 6 bases and J dropped 0 bases, with 13 bases sitting between them. The CDR3 spans 15 residues.

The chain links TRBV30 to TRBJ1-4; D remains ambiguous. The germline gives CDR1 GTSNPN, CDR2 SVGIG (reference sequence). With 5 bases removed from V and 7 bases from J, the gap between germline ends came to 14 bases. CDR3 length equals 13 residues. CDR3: CAWGLVSGEKLFF. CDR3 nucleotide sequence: TGTGCCTGGGGGCTGGTCAGCGGTGAAAAACTGTTTTTT.

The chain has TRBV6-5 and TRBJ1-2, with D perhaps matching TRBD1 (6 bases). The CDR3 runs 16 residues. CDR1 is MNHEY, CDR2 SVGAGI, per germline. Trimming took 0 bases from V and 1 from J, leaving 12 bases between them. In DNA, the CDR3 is TGTGCCAGCAGTTACTCGGGGACACCTCTTAACTATGGCTACACCTTC. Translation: CASSYSGTPLNYGYTF.

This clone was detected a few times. CDR3 bases: TGTGCCAGCAGTTTACAAAGACAGGGAACCGAGCAGTACGTC. The encoded protein is CASSLQRQGTEQYV. The V gene is TRBV27, the J gene TRBJ2-7; 7 nucleotides line up with TRBD1. Germline V gives CDR1 MNHEY, CDR2 SMNVEV (reference sequence). V was clipped by 2 bases and J by 6 bases; unmatched bases: 7. The CDR3 covers 14 residues.

As DNA, the CDR3 is TGTGCCAGCAATACAGGGCCTGGAAACACCATATATTTT. It is translated as CASNTGPGNTIYF. The chain is built from TRBV25-1 and TRBJ1-3, with D perhaps matching TRBD1 (6 bases). Per germline, CDR1 MGHDK and CDR2 SYGVNS. The germline V and J ends were trimmed by 7 bases and 2 bases, with 9 bases remaining between them. The CDR3 extends over 13 amino acids.